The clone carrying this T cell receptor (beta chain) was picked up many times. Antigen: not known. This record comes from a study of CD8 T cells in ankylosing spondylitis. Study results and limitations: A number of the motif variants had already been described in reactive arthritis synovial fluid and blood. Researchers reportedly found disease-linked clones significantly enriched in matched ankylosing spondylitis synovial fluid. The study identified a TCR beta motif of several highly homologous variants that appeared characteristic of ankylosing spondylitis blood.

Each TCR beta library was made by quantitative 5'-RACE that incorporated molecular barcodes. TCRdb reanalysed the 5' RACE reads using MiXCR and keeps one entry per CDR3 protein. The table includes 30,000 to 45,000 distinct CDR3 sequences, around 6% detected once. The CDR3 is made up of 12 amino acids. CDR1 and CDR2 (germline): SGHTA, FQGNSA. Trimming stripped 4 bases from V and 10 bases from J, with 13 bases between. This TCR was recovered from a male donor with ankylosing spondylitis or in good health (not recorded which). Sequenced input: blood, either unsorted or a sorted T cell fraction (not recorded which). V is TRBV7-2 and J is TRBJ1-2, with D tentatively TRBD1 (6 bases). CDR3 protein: CASSWYRVPYTF. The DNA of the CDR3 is TGTGCCAGCAGCTGGTACAGGGTGCCCTACACCTTC.